This T cell receptor (beta chain) was identified during a study of blood T cell repertoires in COVID-19. Study-wide context: The origin of the acute and convalescent COVID-19 samples was the United States, Italy and Spain.

Seattle's cohort entered during active infection and was followed longitudinally. Clones were sequenced by immunoSEQ multiplex PCR, and TCRdb holds only the in-frame ones, with some missing. The sample records about 300,000 clones, roughly 86% being singletons. The ends lost 5 bases at V and 4 bases at J; junction bases unmatched: 2. The germline gives CDR1 SGHNT, CDR2 YENEEA. The CDR3 is 15 amino acids. The chain couples TRBV11-3 to TRBJ2-5; 15 nucleotides match TRBD2. What was sequenced was peripheral blood. The origin of this receptor is a woman in her 30s with COVID-19, enrolled during active disease. CDR3 DNA sequence: TGTGCCAGCAGCCCGGGACTAGCGGGGGGAGAGACCCAGTACTTC. This translates into CASSPGLAGGETQYF.